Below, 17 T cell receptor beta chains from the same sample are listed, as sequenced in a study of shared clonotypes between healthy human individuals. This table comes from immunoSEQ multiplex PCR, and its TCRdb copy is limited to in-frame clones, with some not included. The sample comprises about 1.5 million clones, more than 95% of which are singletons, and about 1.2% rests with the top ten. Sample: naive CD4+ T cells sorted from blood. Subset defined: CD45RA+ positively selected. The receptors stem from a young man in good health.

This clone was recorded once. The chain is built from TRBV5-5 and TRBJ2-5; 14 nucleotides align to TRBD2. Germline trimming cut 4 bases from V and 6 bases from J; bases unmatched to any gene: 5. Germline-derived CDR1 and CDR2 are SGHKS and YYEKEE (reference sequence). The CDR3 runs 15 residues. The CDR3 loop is CASSPGTSGGKTQYF. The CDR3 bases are TGTGCCAGCAGCCCGGGGACTAGCGGGGGAAAGACCCAGTACTTC.

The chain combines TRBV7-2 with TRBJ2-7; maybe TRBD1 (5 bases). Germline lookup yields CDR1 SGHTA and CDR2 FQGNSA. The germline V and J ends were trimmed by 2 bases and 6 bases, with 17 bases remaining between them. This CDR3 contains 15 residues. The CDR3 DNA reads TGTGCCAGCAGCTTATCGGTCAGTTGGGGCCCCGAGCAGTACTTC. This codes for CASSLSVSWGPEQYF.

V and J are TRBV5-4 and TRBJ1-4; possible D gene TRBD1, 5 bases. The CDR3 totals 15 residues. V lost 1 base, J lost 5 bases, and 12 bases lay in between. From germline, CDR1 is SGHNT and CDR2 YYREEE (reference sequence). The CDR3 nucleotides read TGTGCCAGCAGCTTGCCCGGGACGGAGAATGAAAAACTGTTTTTT. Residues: CASSLPGTENEKLFF.

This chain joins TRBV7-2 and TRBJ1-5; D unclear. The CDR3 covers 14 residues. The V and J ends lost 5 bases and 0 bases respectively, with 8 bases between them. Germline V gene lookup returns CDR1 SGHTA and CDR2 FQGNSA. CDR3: CASSITVSNQPQHF. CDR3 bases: TGTGCCAGCAGCATAACGGTTAGCAATCAGCCCCAGCATTTT. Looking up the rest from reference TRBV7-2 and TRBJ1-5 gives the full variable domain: GAGVSQSPSNKVTEKGKDVELRCDPISGHTALYWYRQSLGQGLEFLIYFQGNSAPDKSGLPSDRFSAERTGGSVSTLTIQRTQQEDSAVYLCASSITVSNQPQHFGDGTRLSIL.

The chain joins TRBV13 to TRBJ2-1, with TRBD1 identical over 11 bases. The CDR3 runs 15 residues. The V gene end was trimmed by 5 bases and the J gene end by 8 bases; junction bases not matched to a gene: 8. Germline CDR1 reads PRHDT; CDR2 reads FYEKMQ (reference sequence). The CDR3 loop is CASSPGTGGTYEQFF. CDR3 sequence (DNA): TGTGCCAGCAGCCCAGGGACAGGGGGTACCTATGAGCAGTTCTTC. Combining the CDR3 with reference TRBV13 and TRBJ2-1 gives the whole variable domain AAGVIQSPRHLIKEKRETATLKCYPIPRHDTVYWYQQGPGQDPQFLISFYEKMQSDKGSIPDRFSAQQFSDYHSELNMSSLELGDSALYFCASSPGTGGTYEQFFGPGTRLTVL.

CDR3 nucleotides: TGTGCCAGCTCACCCCAACAGGGTCGGTGGGAGACCCAGTACTTC. It translates to CASSPQQGRWETQYF. This chain joins TRBV18 and TRBJ2-5, with TRBD1 as a possible D gene (6 bases). From germline, CDR1 is KGHSH and CDR2 LQKENI. This CDR3 is built from 15 residues. V dropped 3 bases and J dropped 5 bases, with 16 bases sitting between them.

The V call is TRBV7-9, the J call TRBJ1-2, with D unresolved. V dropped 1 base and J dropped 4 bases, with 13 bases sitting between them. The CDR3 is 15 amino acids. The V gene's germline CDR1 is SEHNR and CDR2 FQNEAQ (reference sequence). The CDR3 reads CASSLERGRAYGYTF. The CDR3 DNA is TGTGCCAGCAGCTTAGAACGGGGAAGAGCCTATGGCTACACCTTC. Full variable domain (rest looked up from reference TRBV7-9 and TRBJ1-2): DTGVSQNPRHKITKRGQNVTFRCDPISEHNRLYWYRQTLGQGPEFLTYFQNEAQLEKSRLLSDRFSAERPKGSFSTLEIQRTEQGDSAMYLCASSLERGRAYGYTFGSGTRLTVV.

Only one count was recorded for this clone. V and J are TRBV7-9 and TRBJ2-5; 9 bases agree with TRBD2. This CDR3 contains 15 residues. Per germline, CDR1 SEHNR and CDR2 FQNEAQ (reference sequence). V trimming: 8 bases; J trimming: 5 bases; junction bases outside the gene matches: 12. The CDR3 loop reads CASQFAGGAGETQYF. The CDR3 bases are TGTGCCAGCCAGTTCGCGGGAGGGGCCGGTGAGACCCAGTACTTC. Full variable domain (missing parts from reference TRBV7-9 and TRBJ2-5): DTGVSQNPRHKITKRGQNVTFRCDPISEHNRLYWYRQTLGQGPEFLTYFQNEAQLEKSRLLSDRFSAERPKGSFSTLEIQRTEQGDSAMYLCASQFAGGAGETQYFGPGTRLLVL.

This chain's CDR3 is CASSWSGSSYEQYF. CDR3 DNA sequence: TGTGCCAGCAGCTGGAGCGGGAGTTCCTACGAGCAGTACTTC. The chain is built from TRBV7-8 and TRBJ2-7; 8 bases match TRBD2. CDR3 length: 14 amino acids. J was trimmed by 1 base and V by 4 bases; bases with no gene match: 3. Germline V gene lookup returns CDR1 SGHVS and CDR2 FQNEAQ.

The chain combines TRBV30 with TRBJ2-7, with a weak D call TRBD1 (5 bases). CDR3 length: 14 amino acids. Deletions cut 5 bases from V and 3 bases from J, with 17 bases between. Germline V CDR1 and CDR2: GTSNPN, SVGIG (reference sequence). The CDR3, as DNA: TGTGCCTGGGACTCACCAGGACACCTCTACGAGCAGTACTTC. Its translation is CAWDSPGHLYEQYF.

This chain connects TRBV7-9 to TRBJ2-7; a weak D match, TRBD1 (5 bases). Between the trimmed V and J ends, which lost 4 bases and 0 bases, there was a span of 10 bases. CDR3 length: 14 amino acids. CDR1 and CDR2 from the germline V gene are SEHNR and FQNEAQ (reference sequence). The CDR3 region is CASSYRTGSYEQYF. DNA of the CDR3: TGTGCCAGCAGCTACCGAACAGGCTCCTACGAGCAGTACTTC.

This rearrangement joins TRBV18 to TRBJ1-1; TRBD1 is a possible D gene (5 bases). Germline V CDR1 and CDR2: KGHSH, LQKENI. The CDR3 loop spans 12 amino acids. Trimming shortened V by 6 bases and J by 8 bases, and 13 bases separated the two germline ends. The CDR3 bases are TGTGCCAGCTCCATAAAGGGACGGGAAGCTTTCTTT. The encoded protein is CASSIKGREAFF. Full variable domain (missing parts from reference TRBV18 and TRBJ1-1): NAGVMQNPRHLVRRRGQEARLRCSPMKGHSHVYWYRQLPEEGLKFMVYLQKENIIDESGMPKERFSAEFPKEGPSILRIQQVVRGDSAAYFCASSIKGREAFFGQGTRLTVV.

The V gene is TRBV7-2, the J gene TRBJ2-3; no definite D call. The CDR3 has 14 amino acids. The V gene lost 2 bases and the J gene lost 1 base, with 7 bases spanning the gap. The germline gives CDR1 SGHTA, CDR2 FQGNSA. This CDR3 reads CASSLRLGTDTQYF. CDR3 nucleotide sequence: TGTGCCAGCAGCTTAAGGCTAGGCACAGATACGCAGTATTTT.

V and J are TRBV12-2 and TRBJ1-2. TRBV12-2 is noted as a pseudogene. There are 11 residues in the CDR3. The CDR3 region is CASRLVSGYTF. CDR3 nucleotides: TGTGCAAGTCGCTTAGTATCCGGCTACACCTTC.

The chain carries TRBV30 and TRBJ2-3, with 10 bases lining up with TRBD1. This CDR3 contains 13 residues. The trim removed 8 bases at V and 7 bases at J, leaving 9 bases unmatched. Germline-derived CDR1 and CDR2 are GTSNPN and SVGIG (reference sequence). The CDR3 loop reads CAATGTGDYTQYF. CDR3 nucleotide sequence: TGTGCCGCCACCGGGACAGGGGATTATACGCAGTATTTT.

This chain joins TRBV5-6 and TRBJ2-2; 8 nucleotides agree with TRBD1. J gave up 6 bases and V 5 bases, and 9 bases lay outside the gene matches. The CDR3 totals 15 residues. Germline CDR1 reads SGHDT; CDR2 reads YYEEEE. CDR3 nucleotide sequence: TGTGCCAGCAGGGACAGGGACGTAAGCGCCGGGGAGCTGTTTTTT. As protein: CASRDRDVSAGELFF.

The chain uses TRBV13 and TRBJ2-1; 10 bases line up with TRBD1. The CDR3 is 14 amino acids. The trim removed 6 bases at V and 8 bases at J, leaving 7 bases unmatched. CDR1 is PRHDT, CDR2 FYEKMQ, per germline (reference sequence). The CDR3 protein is CASSPRQGAYEQFF. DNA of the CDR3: TGTGCCAGCAGTCCTCGACAGGGGGCTTATGAGCAGTTCTTC.